The present T cell receptor beta chain was sequenced within a study of vaccination and CD4 T cells after COVID-19 (dated by TCRdb to 2022 to 2024). Background on the whole study: Six males and four females were included in the convalescent cohort, with two Hispanic individuals, seven Caucasians, two Asians and one multiracial person represented. In control cultures, a CEFX viral epitope pool was used as positive control, an HIV-1 Nef peptide pool was used as negative control, or no peptide was added. Post-vaccine blood samples were taken a median of roughly 75 days after the second vaccine dose, with a range of roughly 14 to 241 days. Culture stimuli were overlapping spike peptide pools from SARS-CoV-2 and from the common cold coronaviruses HCoV-NL63, HCoV-OC43 and HCoV-229E. Post-COVID blood samples from convalescent patients were collected a median of around 100 days after diagnosis, with a range of roughly 30 to 161 days. Participants got two doses of the Pfizer-BioNTech BNT162b2 vaccine (n=8) or two doses of the Moderna mRNA-1273 vaccine (n=2). The spike-specific CD4+ TCR repertoire was compared before and after mRNA vaccination in over 9 COVID-19 convalescent patients and a handful of infection-naive healthy vaccine recipients.

The library was prepared using PCR. DNA from cultured CD4+ T cells underwent TCR sequencing with the Oncomine TCR Beta short-read assay at the Johns Hopkins FTIC core. Genomic DNA was extracted from the cultured CD4+ T cells with the QIAamp micro DNA kit. Oncomine TCR Beta libraries made from cultured CD4+ T cells were pooled using unique dual indexes and sequenced on an Illumina iSeq 100. Regarding the original processing steps: Non-productive sequences were filtered out, and CDR3s that did not start with C, did not end with F or W, or were shorter than 7 amino acids were discarded. The MANAFEST web application identified antigen-specific clonotypes by comparing peptide-stimulated wells against reference wells and other culture wells. For a clone to be called positive, the clone needed an FDR below 0.05, an odds ratio above 5, and a productive frequency above 0.1% in at least two of three replicate wells. Clonotypes that were significantly expanded in both SARS-CoV-2 spike wells and at least one common cold coronavirus spike condition were defined as cross-reactive. Using R version 3.6.1, CDR3 homology was evaluated through Levenshtein distances (stringdist) along with unrooted phylogenetic trees (ape). TCRdb ran its own pipeline on the public reads, namely fastp trimming at Q25 and MiXCR clone calling, and kept in-frame beta chains. For every CDR3 protein sequence, its rows merge into one entry that carries the most common genes and DNA. TCRdb's processing, not the authors', yielded these V and J calls. Recorded for this sample are some 15,000 distinct CDR3 sequences; just over 20% of them occurred a single time. The biggest ten clones account for roughly 12% of the sample.

According to the germline V gene (reference sequence), CDR1 reads SEHNR and CDR2 reads FQNEAQ. The CDR3 sequence holds 16 residues, the cysteine and phenylalanine included. This entry keeps only the CDR3 DNA: 48 bases, framed from base 1. V is cut by 4 bases and J by 0 bases, and the space between the germline ends is 16 bases. Results the study describes overall, beyond this receptor: Relatively few convalescent patients were included in the study, and early timepoints after natural infection were not analyzed. Among the post-vaccine SARS-CoV-2-reactive clones in convalescent patients, a median approximately 90% showed up only after vaccination, which suggests vaccine-specific priming. The median count of SARS-CoV-2-reactive clonotypes went up from 21 after infection to 30 to 40 after vaccination, although the change was not significant. Of the vaccine-specific clones in convalescent patients, 304 of 307, or nearly all, reacted only to SARS-CoV-2 spike and did not cross-react with common cold coronaviruses.

The meaning of the sample's treatment or condition label: approximately 10-day PBMC culture with coronavirus spike peptide pools or control peptides (ViraFEST assay). To expand antigen-specific T cells with peptide pools and then pick out the expanded clonotypes through TCR sequencing, the study relied on the ViraFEST assay. Negative nucleocapsid antibody tests taken both before and after vaccination confirmed that the healthy vaccine recipients had no prior SARS-CoV-2 infection. PBMCs were cultured at about 2 million per well in IMDM supplemented with roughly 5% human AB serum and about 10 IU/ml IL-2, with roughly 9.5 ug/ml peptide pools added. Half of the culture medium was replaced with fresh IL-2-containing medium on days 3 and 7. CD4+ T cells were isolated after about nine days of culture through negative selection using the EasySep CD4+ T cell isolation kit. Ficoll-Paque Plus gradient centrifugation was used to isolate PBMCs from whole blood, and the isolated PBMCs were then either used fresh or cryopreserved at -140C. Each culture condition was generally run in triplicate wells.

This clonotype is regarded as medium-sized (0.01 to 0.1%). It lacks a known antigen. Base qualities are not provided; no much larger clone lies one nucleotide away. The TCR was taken from a human donor who received a COVID-19 vaccine. The chain is made from TRBV7-9 and TRBJ2-7; TRBD1 could be the D gene, as 6 bases match. Sequencing used CD4+ T cells from blood, cultured in vitro, obtained before SARS-CoV-2 vaccination. The DNA sequence is TGTGCCAGCAGCTCCTGGGGACACCTTAGCTCCTACGAGCAGTACTTC. This is translated as CASSSWGHLSSYEQYF.